The 30 T cell receptor beta chains listed next were all sequenced from one sample in a study of cytomegalovirus exposure and HLA in healthy donors. PCR was performed using 60 Vbeta and 13 Jbeta primers. The repertoire was sequenced with immunoSEQ multiplex PCR; TCRdb's copy has only in-frame clones and lacks some. The sample contains about 130,000 clones, approximately 80% of which appear only once. Sequenced input: PBMCs. The source is a man aged 25-40 years in good health and CMV-seronegative.

This clone appeared a single time. The chain couples TRBV29-1 to TRBJ2-1; perhaps TRBD2 as D (7 bases). Germline V gene data show CDR1 as SQVTM and CDR2 as ANQGSEA. The CDR3 loop spans 15 amino acids. V lost 2 bases to trimming and J lost 6 bases, with 17 bases between them. CDR3 nucleotides: TGCAGCGTTGAATGGGGGGGGGCGGGAGCCAATGAGCAGTTCTTC. It encodes CSVEWGGAGANEQFF.

This sequence joins TRBV5-4 and TRBJ1-1; D uncertain. CDR1 SGHNT and CDR2 YYREEE come from the germline V gene (reference sequence). The CDR3 runs to 13 residues. Deletions cut 7 bases from V and 0 bases from J, with 10 bases between. The DNA of the CDR3 is TGTGCCAGCGGTATCGGGGTGAACACTGAAGCTTTCTTT. Its translation: CASGIGVNTEAFF.

The V and J genes are TRBV28 and TRBJ1-5; TRBD1 aligns across 8 bases. Germline V gene sequence: CDR1 MDHEN, CDR2 SYDVKM. The V and J ends lost 7 bases and 7 bases, in that order; junction bases with no gene match: 6. The CDR3 covers 13 residues. The CDR3 bases are TGTGCCAGCACCACAGGGGGATACCAGCCCCAGCATTTT. Its translation: CASTTGGYQPQHF.

V is TRBV5-4 and J is TRBJ2-7, with a tentative D call TRBD1 (6 bases). The length of the CDR3 is 18 residues. Germline values: CDR1 SGHNT, CDR2 YYREEE (reference sequence). The ends were cut back, 3 bases at V and 4 bases at J, with 26 bases in the middle. Here the CDR3 reads CASSWPRGLKLQYYEQYF. Written as DNA, the CDR3 is TGTGCCAGCAGCTGGCCGAGGGGGTTAAAGCTACAATATTACGAGCAGTACTTC.

The rearrangement links TRBV6-1 to TRBJ1-6; no firm D call. Germline lookup yields CDR1 MNHNS and CDR2 SASEGT. The V end was cut by 1 base, the J end by 10 bases, with 11 bases between. The CDR3 loop spans 14 amino acids. CDR3 sequence reads: CASSEVGEGSPLHF. The CDR3 DNA is TGTGCCAGCAGTGAAGTTGGAGAGGGATCACCCCTCCACTTT.

The rearrangement links TRBV7-9 to TRBJ1-1; TRBD1 is a possible D gene (6 bases). CDR3 length: 15 residues. CDR1 SEHNR and CDR2 FQNEAQ come from the germline V gene (reference sequence). Trimming left V 4 bases short and J 1 base short, with 13 bases between. The CDR3 here is CASSSQGLANTEAFF. CDR3 nucleotides: TGTGCCAGCAGCTCGCAGGGGCTTGCGAACACTGAAGCTTTCTTT.

The gene calls are TRBV6-5 and TRBJ2-2; D remains unclear. CDR1 and CDR2 (germline): MNHEY, SVGAGI. This CDR3 spans 15 amino acids. The ends were cut back, 2 bases at V and 3 bases at J, with 10 bases in the middle. The CDR3 loop is CASSYGMRYTGELFF. CDR3 bases: TGTGCCAGCAGTTACGGTATGCGGTACACCGGGGAGCTGTTTTTT.

The CDR3 spells CASSDSAGAGADTQYF. CDR3 coding DNA: TGTGCCAGCAGTGACTCGGCGGGGGCCGGCGCAGATACGCAGTATTTT. The chain combines TRBV6-4 with TRBJ2-3, with D perhaps TRBD2 (7 bases). In germline, CDR1 is MRHNA, CDR2 SNTAGT. The CDR3 totals 16 residues. The V end was cut by 0 bases, the J end by 4 bases, with 14 bases between.

The genes are TRBV5-4 and TRBJ1-1, with TRBD1 as a possible D gene (5 bases). The CDR3 covers 14 residues. CDR1 and CDR2 from the germline V gene are SGHNT and YYREEE (reference sequence). V was clipped by 4 bases and J by 3 bases, with 13 bases between them. CDR3 residues: CASSPGREDTEAFF. Written as DNA, the CDR3 is TGTGCCAGCAGCCCGGGACGGGAGGACACTGAAGCTTTCTTT.

The CDR3 sequence is CASSLEQNTEAFF. For the CDR3, the DNA is TGTGCCAGCAGCTTAGAACAGAACACTGAAGCTTTCTTT. The chain couples TRBV7-9 to TRBJ1-1, with unresolved D. CDR3 length equals 13 residues. V shed 1 base and J shed 1 base, with 4 bases lying between them. Germline V gene lookup returns CDR1 SEHNR and CDR2 FQNEAQ (reference sequence).

V and J are TRBV29-1 and TRBJ1-1; tentatively, D is TRBD1 (5 bases). CDR1 is SQVTM and CDR2 is ANQGSEA in the germline V gene. CDR3 length equals 14 residues. The V end was cut by 4 bases, the J end by 7 bases, with 19 bases between. CDR3 DNA sequence: TGCAGCGTTGTCCCGGGGGGGAATAGGGGTGAAGCTTTCTTT. It yields the protein CSVVPGGNRGEAFF.

This clone was seen a few times. The chain joins TRBV6-5 to TRBJ1-2; 7 bases agree with TRBD1. The CDR3 extends over 12 amino acids. Germline values: CDR1 MNHEY, CDR2 SVGAGI. V trimming: 6 bases; J trimming: 8 bases; junction bases outside the gene matches: 6. This chain's CDR3 is CASSRWTGGYTF. DNA of the CDR3: TGTGCCAGCAGCCGTTGGACAGGCGGCTACACCTTC.

The chain links TRBV4-3 to TRBJ1-2; possible D gene TRBD1, 5 bases. Trimming left V 1 base short and J 4 bases short, with 10 bases between. The CDR3 length is 14 residues. Per germline, CDR1 LGHNA and CDR2 YSLEER. For the CDR3, the DNA is TGCGCCAGCAGCCAAGGAGACAGACCCTATGGCTACACCTTC. Translation: CASSQGDRPYGYTF.

This rearrangement joins TRBV29-1 to TRBJ1-1; D is unresolved. The CDR3 is 11 residues long. The germline V gene encodes CDR1 SQVTM and CDR2 ANQGSEA. V lost 7 bases to trimming and J lost 4 bases, with 10 bases between them. The CDR3 here is CSDQARTEAFF. Written as DNA, the CDR3 is TGCAGCGACCAGGCCCGCACTGAAGCTTTCTTT.

This clone was observed a handful of times. The chain employs TRBV21-1 and TRBJ2-7; the table names TRBD1, a call not compared with the DNA. TRBV21-1 is tagged as a pseudogene. The CDR3 sequence is 11 residues long. This chain's CDR3 is CASSTSGTGYF. The CDR3 nucleotides are TGTGCCAGCAGCACCTCCGGGACAGGGTACTTC.

This clone was found a few times. The chain has TRBV6-1 and TRBJ1-2, with D unresolved. V lost 8 bases and J lost 6, with 16 bases in between. The V gene's germline CDR1 is MNHNS and CDR2 SASEGT. The CDR3 sequence is 13 residues long. The CDR3 sequence: CASCLIGLHGYTF. Written as DNA, the CDR3 is TGTGCCAGCTGTTTAATTGGGCTGCATGGCTACACCTTC.

The genes are TRBV19 and TRBJ2-7, with D possibly TRBD1 on 5 matching bases. The CDR3 is 13 residues long. CDR1 LNHDA and CDR2 SQIVND come from the germline V gene (reference sequence). V was trimmed by 1 base and J by 3 bases, leaving 7 bases between them. The CDR3 protein is CASSIGQNYEQYF. The CDR3 coding sequence is TGTGCCAGTAGTATAGGACAGAACTACGAGCAGTACTTC. Full variable domain (missing parts from reference TRBV19 and TRBJ2-7): DGGITQSPKYLFRKEGQNVTLSCEQNLNHDAMYWYRQDPGQGLRLIYYSQIVNDFQKGDIAEGYSVSREKKESFPLTVTSAQKNPTAFYLCASSIGQNYEQYFGPGTRLTVT.

V usage is TRBV5-1 and J usage is TRBJ1-4, with TRBD1 matching 11 bases. CDR1 is SGHRS, CDR2 YFSETQ, per germline. V lost 4 bases to trimming and J lost 5 bases; unmatched junction nucleotides: 4. The CDR3 totals 15 residues. Here the CDR3 reads CASSRRDRGNEKLFF. DNA of the CDR3: TGCGCCAGCAGCAGGAGGGACAGGGGGAATGAAAAACTGTTTTTT. The full variable domain, with the rest looked up from reference TRBV5-1 and TRBJ1-4, is KAGVTQTPRYLIKTRGQQVTLSCSPISGHRSVSWYQQTPGQGLQFLFEYFSETQRNKGNFPGRFSGRQFSNSRSEMNVSTLELGDSALYLCASSRRDRGNEKLFFGSGTQLSVL.

The chain links TRBV7-2 to TRBJ2-1; 10 nucleotides line up with TRBD2. The V and J ends lost 4 bases and 9 bases, in that order; junction bases with no gene match: 3. The CDR3 length is 13 residues. Germline assignment: CDR1 SGHTA and CDR2 FQGNSA. The chain's CDR3 is CASSSSGSGEQFF. CDR3 sequence (DNA): TGTGCCAGCAGCTCTAGCGGGAGTGGTGAGCAGTTCTTC.

V usage is TRBV4-1 and J usage is TRBJ2-3, with no clear D. The CDR3 covers 14 residues. CDR1 and CDR2 (germline): MGHRA, YSYEKL. V lost 1 base to trimming and J lost 3 bases, with 8 bases between them. CDR3 amino acids: CASSQGSMTDTQYF. In DNA form, the CDR3 reads TGCGCCAGCAGCCAAGGTTCTATGACAGATACGCAGTATTTT.

The gene calls are TRBV7-9 and TRBJ2-1, with 7 bases lining up with TRBD2. The ends lost 4 bases at V and 1 base at J; junction bases unmatched: 13. The CDR3 runs to 18 residues. CDR1 is SEHNR, CDR2 FQNEAQ, per germline (reference sequence). The DNA of the CDR3 is TGTGCCAGCAGCTCCCTGGCGAGCGGGACTGCGTCCTACAATGAGCAGTTCTTC. Protein: CASSSLASGTASYNEQFF. Full variable domain (missing parts from reference TRBV7-9 and TRBJ2-1): DTGVSQNPRHKITKRGQNVTFRCDPISEHNRLYWYRQTLGQGPEFLTYFQNEAQLEKSRLLSDRFSAERPKGSFSTLEIQRTEQGDSAMYLCASSSLASGTASYNEQFFGPGTRLTVL.

The genes are TRBV30 and TRBJ2-1; possibly TRBD1 for D (5 bases). V was clipped by 0 bases and J by 4 bases, with 10 bases between them. There are 14 residues in the CDR3. In germline, CDR1 is GTSNPN, CDR2 SVGIG (reference sequence). CDR3 region: CAWSVLRTYNEQFF. Here the CDR3 DNA reads TGTGCCTGGAGTGTTCTCAGGACATACAATGAGCAGTTCTTC.

This clone showed up just a few times. The chain employs TRBV28 and TRBJ2-7, with 8 bases aligning to TRBD2. Per germline, CDR1 MDHEN and CDR2 SYDVKM. There are 15 residues in the CDR3. Unmatched junction bases numbered 9, after V lost 6 bases and J lost 2 bases. CDR3 residues: CASRPPKRGTYEQYF. CDR3 bases: TGTGCCAGCAGGCCTCCCAAGCGGGGGACCTACGAGCAGTACTTC.

The chain links TRBV7-2 to TRBJ2-7; 9 nucleotides agree with TRBD2. The length of the CDR3 is 15 residues. The junction had 8 bases not matched to a gene; V was cut back by 5 bases and J by 3 bases. From germline, CDR1 is SGHTA and CDR2 FQGNSA. CDR3 protein: CASSPGGRGSYEQYF. In nucleotides, the CDR3 is TGTGCCAGCAGCCCGGGCGGGAGGGGGAGCTACGAGCAGTACTTC.

This clone was recorded only once. The chain joins TRBV9 to TRBJ2-5; D is unresolved. Looked up from germline, CDR1 is SGDLS and CDR2 is YYNGEE. The CDR3 loop spans 15 amino acids. The V and J ends lost 4 bases and 7 bases respectively, with 20 bases between them. Written as DNA, the CDR3 is TGTGCCAGCAGCATCACCTCAGACATCTCTGGGACCCAGTACTTC. Encoded protein: CASSITSDISGTQYF.

This clone was seen a few times. The V gene is TRBV5-6, the J gene TRBJ1-5; tentatively, D is TRBD1 (5 bases). This CDR3 has 15 amino acids. Germline V lookup: CDR1 SGHDT, CDR2 YYEEEE. Between the trimmed V and J ends, which lost 4 bases and 4 bases, there was a span of 15 bases. The CDR3 here is CASSAGLSLNQPQHF. The CDR3 region has the DNA TGTGCCAGCAGCGCGGGGCTTTCCCTAAATCAGCCCCAGCATTTT.

The chain combines TRBV7-2 with TRBJ2-3; D perhaps matches TRBD2 (6 bases). V lost 7 bases and J lost 3, with 17 bases in between. The germline gives CDR1 SGHTA, CDR2 FQGNSA. This CDR3 has 15 residues. The CDR3 protein is CASKTLGGVTDTQYF. As DNA, the CDR3 is TGTGCCAGCAAGACTCTTGGAGGGGTGACAGATACGCAGTATTTT.

The chain carries TRBV30 and TRBJ2-2; D is perhaps TRBD2 (5 bases). Germline loops: CDR1 GTSNPN, CDR2 SVGIG (reference sequence). V lost 4 bases and J lost 0, with 12 bases in between. CDR3 length equals 15 residues. The CDR3 region has the DNA TGTGCCTGGATGTCCGGGATAACGAACACCGGGGAGCTGTTTTTT. As protein: CAWMSGITNTGELFF.

The chain is built from TRBV6-6 and TRBJ1-2; D uncertain. Germline values: CDR1 MNHNY, CDR2 SVGAGI (reference sequence). This CDR3 is built from 14 residues. V lost 0 bases and J 2 bases, leaving 7 bases between the germline ends. For the CDR3, the DNA is TGTGCCAGCAGTTACTCCCCCCGGAACTATGGCTACACCTTC. It translates to CASSYSPRNYGYTF.

The CDR3 here is CASSVGRSAYEQYF. In DNA form, the CDR3 reads TGTGCCAGCAGCGTGGGGCGTTCAGCCTACGAGCAGTACTTC. This chain joins TRBV9 and TRBJ2-7; a weak D match, TRBD1 (5 bases). Germline V lookup: CDR1 SGDLS, CDR2 YYNGEE. The CDR3 is made up of 14 amino acids. Trimming took 2 bases from V and 2 from J, leaving 11 bases between them. Full variable domain (missing parts from reference TRBV9 and TRBJ2-7): DSGVTQTPKHLITATGQRVTLRCSPRSGDLSVYWYQQSLDQGLQFLIQYYNGEERAKGNILERFSAQQFPDLHSELNLSSLELGDSALYFCASSVGRSAYEQYFGPGTRLTVT.